The table lists the clone carrying this T cell receptor beta chain with many counts. Antigen specificity is unknown. The TCR beta CDR3 regions underwent amplification from RNA transcripts. Second-round multiplex PCR came after a first-round RT-PCR that employed HTBI primers. TCRdb passed the multiplex PCR reads through MiXCR, listing each CDR3 protein once. Of 40,000 to 50,000 distinct CDR3 sequences in the sample, over 45% were seen once. The sample is drawn from a study of Graves' ophthalmopathy and Graves' hyperthyroidism. Whole-study results and caveats: Blood also contained most of the expanded thyroid clonotypes above 0.001 frequency.

V lost 11 bases and J 5 bases, leaving 9 bases between the germline ends. The CDR3 has 10 amino acids. In germline, CDR1 is WNHNN, CDR2 SYGVQD (reference sequence). The origin of this receptor is an adult man with Graves' ophthalmopathy. The rearrangement links TRBV10-1 to TRBJ1-1; D is unresolved. The sample taken for sequencing was peripheral blood. This chain's CDR3 is CAPLGTEAFF. CDR3 bases: TGCGCCCCCCTCGGGACTGAAGCTTTCTTT.